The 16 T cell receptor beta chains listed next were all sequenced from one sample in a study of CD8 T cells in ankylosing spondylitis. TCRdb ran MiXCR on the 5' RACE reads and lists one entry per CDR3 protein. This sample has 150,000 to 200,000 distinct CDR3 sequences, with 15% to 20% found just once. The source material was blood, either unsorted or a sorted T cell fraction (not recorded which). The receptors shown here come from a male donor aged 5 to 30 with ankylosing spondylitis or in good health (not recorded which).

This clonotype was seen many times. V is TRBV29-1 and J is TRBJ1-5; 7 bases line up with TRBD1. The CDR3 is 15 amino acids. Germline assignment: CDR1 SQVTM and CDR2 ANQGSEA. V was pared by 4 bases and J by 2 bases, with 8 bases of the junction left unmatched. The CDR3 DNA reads TGCAGCGTTGGACAGGGAGGAAGGGGCAATCAGCCCCAGCATTTT. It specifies CSVGQGGRGNQPQHF.

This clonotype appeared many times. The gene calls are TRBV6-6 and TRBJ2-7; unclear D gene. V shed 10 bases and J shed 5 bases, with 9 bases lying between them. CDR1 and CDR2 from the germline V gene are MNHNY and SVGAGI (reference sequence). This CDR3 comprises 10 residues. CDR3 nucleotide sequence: TGTGCCACCGCTGGGGACGAGCAGTACTTC. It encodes CATAGDEQYF.

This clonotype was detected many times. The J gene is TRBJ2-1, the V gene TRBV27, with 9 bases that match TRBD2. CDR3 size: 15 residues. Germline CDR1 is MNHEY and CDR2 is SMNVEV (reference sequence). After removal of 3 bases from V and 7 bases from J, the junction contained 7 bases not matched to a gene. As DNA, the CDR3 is TGTGCCAGCAGTTTCGGGACTAGCAACCTTAATGAGCAGTTCTTC. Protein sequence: CASSFGTSNLNEQFF.

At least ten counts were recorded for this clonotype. In DNA form, the CDR3 reads TGCGCCAGCAGCTTAGGCAGGCAGCAGACGCAGTATTTT. Protein product: CASSLGRQQTQYF. The chain recombines TRBV5-1 with TRBJ2-3; D is uncertain. Trimming cost V 2 bases and J 9 bases, with 13 bases left between them. This CDR3 contains 13 residues. Germline V gives CDR1 SGHRS, CDR2 YFSETQ.

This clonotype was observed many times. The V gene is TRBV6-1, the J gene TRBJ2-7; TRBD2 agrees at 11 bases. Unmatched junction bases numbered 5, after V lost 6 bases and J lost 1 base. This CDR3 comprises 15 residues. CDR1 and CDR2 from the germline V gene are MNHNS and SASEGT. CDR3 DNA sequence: TGTGCCAGCAGGGGGAGACTAGCGGGATCCTACGAGCAGTACGTC. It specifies CASRGRLAGSYEQYV.

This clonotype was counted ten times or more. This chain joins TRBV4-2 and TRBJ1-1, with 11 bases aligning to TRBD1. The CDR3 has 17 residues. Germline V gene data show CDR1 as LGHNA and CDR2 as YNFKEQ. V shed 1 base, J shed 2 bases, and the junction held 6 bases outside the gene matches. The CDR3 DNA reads TGTGCCAGCAGCCAAGGGACAGGGGGCATGCTTAACACTGAAGCTTTCTTT. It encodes CASSQGTGGMLNTEAFF.

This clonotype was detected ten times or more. The CDR3 DNA reads as TGTGCCTGGAGTGTACAGGGCAACAATGAGCAGTTCTTC. As protein: CAWSVQGNNEQFF. This chain uses TRBV30 with TRBJ2-1; a weak D match, TRBD1 (6 bases). CDR1 is GTSNPN and CDR2 is SVGIG in the germline V gene (reference sequence). The CDR3 covers 13 residues. Trimming pared 0 bases from V and 5 bases from J, leaving 8 bases between.

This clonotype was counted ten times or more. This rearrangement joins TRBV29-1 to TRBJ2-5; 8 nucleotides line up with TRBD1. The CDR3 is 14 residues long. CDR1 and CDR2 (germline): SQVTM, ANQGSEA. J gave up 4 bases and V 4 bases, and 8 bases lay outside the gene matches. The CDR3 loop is CSVVGRGRAETQYF. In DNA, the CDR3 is TGCAGCGTTGTTGGCAGGGGGCGGGCAGAGACCCAGTACTTC.

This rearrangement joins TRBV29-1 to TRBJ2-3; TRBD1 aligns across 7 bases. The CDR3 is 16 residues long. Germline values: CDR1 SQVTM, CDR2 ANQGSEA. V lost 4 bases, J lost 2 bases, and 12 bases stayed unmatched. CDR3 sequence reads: CSVGRGRTGDTDTQYF. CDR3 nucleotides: TGCAGCGTTGGAAGAGGCCGTACAGGGGACACAGATACGCAGTATTTT.

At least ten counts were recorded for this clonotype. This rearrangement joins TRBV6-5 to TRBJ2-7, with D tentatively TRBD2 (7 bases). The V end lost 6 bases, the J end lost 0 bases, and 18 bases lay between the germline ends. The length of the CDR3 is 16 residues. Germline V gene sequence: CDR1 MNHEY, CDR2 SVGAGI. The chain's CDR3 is CASSGLGRGASYEQYF. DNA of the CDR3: TGTGCCAGCAGCGGCTTAGGACGGGGGGCCTCCTACGAGCAGTACTTC.

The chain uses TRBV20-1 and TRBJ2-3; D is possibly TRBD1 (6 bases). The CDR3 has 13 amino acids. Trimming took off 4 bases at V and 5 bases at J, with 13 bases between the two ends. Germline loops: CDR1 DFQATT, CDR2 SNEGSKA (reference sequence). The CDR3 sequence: CSATVGRGDTQYF. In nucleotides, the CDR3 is TGCAGTGCTACTGTGGGCAGGGGAGATACGCAGTATTTT.

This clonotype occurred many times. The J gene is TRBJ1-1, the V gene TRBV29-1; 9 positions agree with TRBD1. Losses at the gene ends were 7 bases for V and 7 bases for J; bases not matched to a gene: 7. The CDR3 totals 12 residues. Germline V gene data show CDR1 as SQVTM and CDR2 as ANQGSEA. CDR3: CSAGDRAGEAFF. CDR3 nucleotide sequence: TGCAGCGCTGGGGACAGGGCGGGTGAAGCTTTCTTT.

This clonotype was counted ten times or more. The CDR3 DNA sequence: TGTGCCAGCAGTTTACCGGGACAGGGGCCTAACTATGGCTACACCTTC. As protein: CASSLPGQGPNYGYTF. V is TRBV12-3 or TRBV12-4 and J is TRBJ1-2; 10 nucleotides line up with TRBD1. The CDR3 spans 16 residues. The J segment lost 0 bases and the V segment lost 2 bases, leaving 3 bases of the junction unmatched.

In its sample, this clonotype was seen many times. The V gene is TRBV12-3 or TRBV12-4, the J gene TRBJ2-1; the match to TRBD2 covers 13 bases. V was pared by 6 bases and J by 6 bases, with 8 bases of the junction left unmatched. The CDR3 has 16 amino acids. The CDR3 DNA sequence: TGTGCCAGCAGAGGACTAGCGGGAGTCTTCCGCAATGAGCAGTTCTTC. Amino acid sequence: CASRGLAGVFRNEQFF.

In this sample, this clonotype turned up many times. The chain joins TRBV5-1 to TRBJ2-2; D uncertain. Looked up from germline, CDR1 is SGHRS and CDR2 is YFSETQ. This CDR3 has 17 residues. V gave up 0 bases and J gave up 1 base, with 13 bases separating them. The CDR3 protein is CASSLAGQTGNTGELFF. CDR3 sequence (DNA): TGCGCCAGCAGCTTGGCCGGCCAGACGGGGAACACCGGGGAGCTGTTTTTT.

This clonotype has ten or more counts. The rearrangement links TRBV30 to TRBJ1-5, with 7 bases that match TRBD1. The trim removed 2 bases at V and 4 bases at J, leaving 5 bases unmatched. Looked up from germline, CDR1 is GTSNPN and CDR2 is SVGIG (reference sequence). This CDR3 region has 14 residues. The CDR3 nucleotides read TGTGCCTGGAGTTACGGACAGGTTAATCAGCCCCAGCATTTT. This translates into CAWSYGQVNQPQHF.